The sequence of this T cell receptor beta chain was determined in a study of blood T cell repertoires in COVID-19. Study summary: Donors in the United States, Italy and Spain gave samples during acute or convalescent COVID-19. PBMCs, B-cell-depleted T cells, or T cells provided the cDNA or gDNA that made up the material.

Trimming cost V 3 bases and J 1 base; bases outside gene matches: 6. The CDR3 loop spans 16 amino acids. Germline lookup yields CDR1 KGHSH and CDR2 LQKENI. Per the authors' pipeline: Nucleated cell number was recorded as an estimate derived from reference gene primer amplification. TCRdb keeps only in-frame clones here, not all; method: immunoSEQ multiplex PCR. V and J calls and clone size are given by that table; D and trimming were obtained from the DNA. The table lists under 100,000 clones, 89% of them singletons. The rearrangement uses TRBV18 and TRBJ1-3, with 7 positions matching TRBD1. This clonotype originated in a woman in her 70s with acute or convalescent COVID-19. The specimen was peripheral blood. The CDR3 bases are TGTGCCAGCTCACCCGACAGGGCCCGATCTGGAAACACCATATATTTT. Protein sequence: CASSPDRARSGNTIYF. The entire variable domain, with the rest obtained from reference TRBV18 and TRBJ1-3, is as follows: NAGVMQNPRHLVRRRGQEARLRCSPMKGHSHVYWYRQLPEEGLKFMVYLQKENIIDESGMPKERFSAEFPKEGPSILRIQQVVRGDSAAYFCASSPDRARSGNTIYFGEGSWLTVV.